This TCR beta chain was sequenced for a study of blood T cell repertoires in COVID-19. About the study: Samples of COVID-19 (acute and convalescent) were obtained from the United States, Italy and Spain. PBMCs, B-cell-depleted T cells, or T cells were the source of the cDNA or gDNA that made up the material.

In the source study's methods: For nucleated cells, counts were estimated from reference gene primer amplification. This table comes from immunoSEQ multiplex PCR, and its TCRdb copy is limited to in-frame clones, with some not included. That table furnishes V, J and clone size, whereas the DNA furnished D and trimming. The data hold around 79,000 clones, with 83% observed a single time. The trim removed 4 bases at V and 10 bases at J, leaving 9 bases unmatched. There are 14 residues in the CDR3. CDR1 and CDR2 from the germline V gene are SNHLY and FYNNEI. The receptor was derived from a woman aged 55-75 years with acute or convalescent COVID-19. The chain has TRBV2 and TRBJ1-4; 7 nucleotides align to TRBD1. What was sequenced was peripheral blood. CDR3 loop: CASSAIQGGAKLFF. In nucleotides, the CDR3 is TGTGCCAGCAGTGCAATTCAGGGGGGTGCAAAACTGTTTTTT.